Presented here are 13 T cell receptor beta chains from one specimen sequenced in a study of response to subunit inactivated influenza vaccine. TCRdb called the RT-PCR reads again in MiXCR, with one record for every CDR3 protein. The data hold hundreds of thousands of distinct CDR3 sequences, with roughly 23% observed a single time. The sequenced sample was CD4+ T cells sorted from PBMCs, obtained more than 4 days after vaccination. These receptors all stem from a man aged 50-60 years who received an inactivated influenza vaccine.

The rearrangement joins TRBV6-2 or TRBV6-3 to TRBJ1-5, with D perhaps TRBD1 (6 bases). V gave up 7 bases and J gave up 5 bases, with 15 bases separating them. Looked up from germline, CDR1 is MNHEY and CDR2 is SVGEGT. The CDR3 runs 14 residues. This CDR3 reads CASTRDNGHQPQHF. The CDR3, as DNA: TGTGCCAGCACCAGGGACAATGGGCATCAGCCCCAGCATTTT.

In its sample, this clonotype was seen a few times. The chain uses TRBV5-1 and TRBJ2-1, with 8 bases lining up with TRBD2. This CDR3 contains 17 residues. With V trimmed by 5 bases and J by 0 bases, 10 bases remained unmatched. Per germline, CDR1 SGHRS and CDR2 YFSETQ. CDR3: CASSPAGGSSSYNEQFF. The DNA for the CDR3 is TGCGCCAGCAGTCCCGCGGGGGGCTCGAGCTCCTACAATGAGCAGTTCTTC.

This clonotype came up a few times. In DNA, the CDR3 is TGTGCCAGCAGTGTTTCAGTAGGACAGGGGGTTACTAATGAAAAACTGTTTTTT. This translates into CASSVSVGQGVTNEKLFF. This sequence joins TRBV6-1 and TRBJ1-4; 10 bases fit TRBD1. Germline V gives CDR1 MNHNS, CDR2 SASEGT. The ends lost 4 bases at V and 2 bases at J; junction bases unmatched: 10. The CDR3 is 18 amino acids.

The chain links TRBV7-2 to TRBJ2-1, with TRBD2 matching 9 bases. This CDR3 comprises 17 residues. Germline CDR1 reads SGHTA; CDR2 reads FQGNSA. J was trimmed by 6 bases and V by 4 bases; bases with no gene match: 13. The CDR3 DNA follows: TGTGCCAGCAGCTCCTTAGCGGGGGTCTTCAATTTCAATGAGCAGTTCTTC. Protein sequence: CASSSLAGVFNFNEQFF. Full variable domain (remainder filled in from reference TRBV7-2 and TRBJ2-1): GAGVSQSPSNKVTEKGKDVELRCDPISGHTALYWYRQSLGQGLEFLIYFQGNSAPDKSGLPSDRFSAERTGGSVSTLTIQRTQQEDSAVYLCASSSLAGVFNFNEQFFGPGTRLTVL.

This clonotype was found a few times. V and J are TRBV27 and TRBJ2-3; D possibly corresponds to TRBD1 (5 bases). The CDR3 runs to 13 residues. Trimming removed 7 bases at V and 6 bases at J, with 14 bases between. Per germline, CDR1 MNHEY and CDR2 SMNVEV (reference sequence). For the CDR3, the DNA is TGTGCCAGCATGATTGCAGGGTTGGATACGCAGTATTTT. It is translated as CASMIAGLDTQYF.

The chain combines TRBV7-2 with TRBJ2-5; 7 bases map to TRBD2. With V trimmed by 5 bases and J by 3 bases, 12 bases remained unmatched. Germline assignment: CDR1 SGHTA and CDR2 FQGNSA. There are 16 residues in the CDR3. The chain's CDR3 is CASSPVMGRGEETQYF. For the CDR3, the DNA is TGTGCCAGCAGCCCCGTCATGGGGAGGGGAGAAGAGACCCAGTACTTC.

A few counts support this clonotype. The chain couples TRBV6-1 to TRBJ2-6; 13 bases align to TRBD2. V was pared by 6 bases and J by 2 bases, with 4 bases of the junction left unmatched. CDR1 and CDR2 (germline): MNHNS, SASEGT. CDR3 length equals 17 residues. CDR3 coding DNA: TGTGCCAGCAGCCCACTAGCGGGAGGGCCTGGGGCCAACGTCCTGACTTTC. Its translation: CASSPLAGGPGANVLTF.

At least ten counts were recorded for this clonotype. V and J are TRBV12-3 or TRBV12-4 and TRBJ2-2; D is unclear. The V end lost 5 bases, the J end lost 7 bases, and 17 bases lay between the germline ends. The CDR3 spans 15 residues. This CDR3 reads CASSAVLGVGGELFF. In DNA, the CDR3 is TGTGCCAGCAGTGCAGTGTTAGGCGTCGGCGGGGAGCTGTTTTTT.

The genes are TRBV5-1 and TRBJ1-1, with TRBD1 matching 10 bases. The J segment lost 4 bases and the V segment lost 0 bases, leaving 3 bases of the junction unmatched. This CDR3 has 15 residues. The germline V gene encodes CDR1 SGHRS and CDR2 YFSETQ. The CDR3 reads CASSLAWTGGTEAFF. CDR3 sequence (DNA): TGCGCCAGCAGCTTGGCCTGGACAGGGGGCACTGAAGCTTTCTTT.

This clonotype has a handful of counts. This chain joins TRBV10-1 and TRBJ2-2; a weak D match, TRBD2 (6 bases). Per the germline V gene, CDR1 is WNHNN and CDR2 is SYGVQD (reference sequence). CDR3 length: 14 amino acids. Trimming removed 3 bases at V and 6 bases at J, with 11 bases between. The CDR3 DNA reads as TGCGCCAGCAGTGACCCAGGGAGGTCCGGGGAGCTGTTTTTT. Residues: CASSDPGRSGELFF.

The chain recombines TRBV20-1 with TRBJ2-7; D remains unclear. Germline V gives CDR1 DFQATT, CDR2 SNEGSKA (reference sequence). V was cut by 3 bases and J by 0 bases, with 9 bases left in between. This CDR3 contains 13 residues. CDR3 in amino acids: CSASYGSSYEQYF. In DNA, the CDR3 is TGCAGTGCTAGCTACGGTAGCTCCTACGAGCAGTACTTC.

This chain connects TRBV12-3 or TRBV12-4 to TRBJ2-1, with 7 bases aligning to TRBD2. V lost 5 bases and J lost 4; bases outside the gene matches: 8. CDR3 length equals 15 residues. CDR3 nucleotide sequence: TGTGCCAGCAGTGTCCGTCTAGCGGCGTACAATGAGCAGTTCTTC. Encoded protein: CASSVRLAAYNEQFF.

The gene calls are TRBV9 and TRBJ2-7; 8 nucleotides align to TRBD1. J was trimmed by 2 bases and V by 4 bases; bases with no gene match: 8. Germline V CDR1 and CDR2: SGDLS, YYNGEE. CDR3 length: 15 amino acids. CDR3 nucleotides: TGTGCCAGCAGCCCAGACAGGGGTTACACCTACGAGCAGTACTTC. It specifies CASSPDRGYTYEQYF.